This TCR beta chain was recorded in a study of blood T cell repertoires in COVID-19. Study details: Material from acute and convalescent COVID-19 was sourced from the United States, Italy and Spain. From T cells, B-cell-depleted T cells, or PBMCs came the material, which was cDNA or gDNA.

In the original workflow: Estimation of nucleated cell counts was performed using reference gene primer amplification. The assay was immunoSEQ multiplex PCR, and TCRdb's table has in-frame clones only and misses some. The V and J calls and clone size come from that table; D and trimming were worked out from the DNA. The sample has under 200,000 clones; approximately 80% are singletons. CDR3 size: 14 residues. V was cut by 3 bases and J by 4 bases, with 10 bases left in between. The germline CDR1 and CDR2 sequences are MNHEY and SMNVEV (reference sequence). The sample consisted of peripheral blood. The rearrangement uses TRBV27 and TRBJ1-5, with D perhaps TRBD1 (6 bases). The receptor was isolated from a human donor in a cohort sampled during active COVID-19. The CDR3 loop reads CASSLDRGNQPQHF. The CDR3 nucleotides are TGTGCCAGCAGTTTGGACAGAGGAAATCAGCCCCAGCATTTT.